This is a list of T cell receptor beta chains from one sample in a study of shared clonotypes between healthy human individuals. TCRdb's copy holds only in-frame clones and misses some; the assay was immunoSEQ multiplex PCR. The sample consists of over 1.5 million clones, 98% of them appearing once. The sequenced material came from naive CD4+ T cells sorted from blood. Every receptor here comes from a man aged 25-45 years in good health. CDR3s leave out the opening cysteine and the closing phenylalanine or tryptophan.

v_gene: TRBV28; j_gene: TRBJ1-2; CDR3aa: ASSLGEGRDHGYT
v_gene: TRBV2; j_gene: TRBJ2-3; CDR3aa: ASRTALKTDTQY
v_gene: TRBV10-2; j_gene: TRBJ2-5; CDR3aa: ASSELAGGVGGETQY
v_gene: TRBV11-2; j_gene: TRBJ2-5; CDR3aa: ASSLDGGLAGEAETQY
v_gene: TRBV28; j_gene: TRBJ2-3; CDR3aa: AFRLAGTDTQY
v_gene: TRBV19; j_gene: TRBJ2-7; CDR3aa: ASSIDLTGSIPYEQY
v_gene: TRBV7-2; j_gene: TRBJ2-5; CDR3aa: ASSLGLREQQETQY
v_gene: TRBV7-8; j_gene: TRBJ2-3; CDR3aa: ASSLWAGAGADTQY
v_gene: TRBV5-4; j_gene: TRBJ2-7; CDR3aa: ASSPGQGRPYEQY
v_gene: TRBV7-9; j_gene: TRBJ1-2; CDR3aa: ASSLAGQKSNYGYT
v_gene: TRBV5-5; j_gene: TRBJ2-7; CDR3aa: ASSLIVSYEQY
v_gene: TRBV29-1; j_gene: .; CDR3aa: SARDSSSSYEQY
v_gene: TRBV14; j_gene: TRBJ2-1; CDR3aa: ASSQDRQWASAYNEQF
v_gene: TRBV7-9; j_gene: TRBJ2-3; CDR3aa: ASSLLDTQY
v_gene: TRBV6-1; j_gene: TRBJ1-2; CDR3aa: ASSPQGSRYGYT
v_gene: TRBV5-1; j_gene: TRBJ2-3; CDR3aa: ASSIGLAGGGGDTQY